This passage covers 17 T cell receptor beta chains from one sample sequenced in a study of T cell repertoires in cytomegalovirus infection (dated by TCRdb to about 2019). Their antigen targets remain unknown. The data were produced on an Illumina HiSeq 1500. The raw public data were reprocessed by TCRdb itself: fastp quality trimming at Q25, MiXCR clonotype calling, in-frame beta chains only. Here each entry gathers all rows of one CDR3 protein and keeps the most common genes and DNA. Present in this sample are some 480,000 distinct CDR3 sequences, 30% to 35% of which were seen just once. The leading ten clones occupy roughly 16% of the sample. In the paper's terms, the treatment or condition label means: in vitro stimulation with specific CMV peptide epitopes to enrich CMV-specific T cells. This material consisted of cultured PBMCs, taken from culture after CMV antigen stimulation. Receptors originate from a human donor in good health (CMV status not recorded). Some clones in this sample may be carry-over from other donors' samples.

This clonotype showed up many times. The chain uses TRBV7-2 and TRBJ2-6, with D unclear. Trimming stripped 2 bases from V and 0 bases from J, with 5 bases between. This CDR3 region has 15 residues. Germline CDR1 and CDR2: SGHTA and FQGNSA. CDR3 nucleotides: TGTGCCAGCAGCTTAACCAGCTCTGGGGCCAACGTCCTGACTTTC. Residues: CASSLTSSGANVLTF.

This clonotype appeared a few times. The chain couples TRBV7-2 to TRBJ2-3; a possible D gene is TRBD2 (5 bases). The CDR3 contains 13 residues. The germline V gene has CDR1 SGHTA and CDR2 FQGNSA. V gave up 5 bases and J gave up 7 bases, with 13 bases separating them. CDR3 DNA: TGTGCCAGCAGCCTCGACTATACCAATACGCAGTATTTT. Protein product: CASSLDYTNTQYF.

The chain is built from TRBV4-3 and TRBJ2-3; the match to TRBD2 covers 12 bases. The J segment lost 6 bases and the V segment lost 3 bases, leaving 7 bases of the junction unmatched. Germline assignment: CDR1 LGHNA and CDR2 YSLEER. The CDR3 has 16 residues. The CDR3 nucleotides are TGCGCCAGCAGCCACTCGGCTAGCGGGAGGGCTGATACGCAGTATTTT. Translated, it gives CASSHSASGRADTQYF.

The CDR3 nucleotides read TGTGCCAGCAGCCCGGGACCCATTAACTATGGCTACACCTTC. This translates into CASSPGPINYGYTF. The J gene is TRBJ1-2, the V gene TRBV7-6; D is possibly TRBD1 (5 bases). The CDR3 sequence is 14 residues long. From germline, CDR1 is SGHVS and CDR2 FNYEAQ. V lost 5 bases and J lost 1, with 11 bases in between.

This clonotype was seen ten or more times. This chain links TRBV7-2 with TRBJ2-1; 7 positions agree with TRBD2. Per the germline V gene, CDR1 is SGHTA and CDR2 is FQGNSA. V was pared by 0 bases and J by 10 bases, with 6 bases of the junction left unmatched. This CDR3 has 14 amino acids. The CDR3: CASSLALGGWEQFF. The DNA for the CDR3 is TGTGCCAGCAGCTTAGCGCTCGGGGGGTGGGAGCAGTTCTTC.

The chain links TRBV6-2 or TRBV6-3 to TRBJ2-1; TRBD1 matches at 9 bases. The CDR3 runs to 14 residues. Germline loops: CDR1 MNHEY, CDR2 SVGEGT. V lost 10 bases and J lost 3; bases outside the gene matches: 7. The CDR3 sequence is CATQGAVNYNEQFF. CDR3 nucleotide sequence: TGTGCCACACAGGGGGCGGTAAACTACAATGAGCAGTTCTTC.

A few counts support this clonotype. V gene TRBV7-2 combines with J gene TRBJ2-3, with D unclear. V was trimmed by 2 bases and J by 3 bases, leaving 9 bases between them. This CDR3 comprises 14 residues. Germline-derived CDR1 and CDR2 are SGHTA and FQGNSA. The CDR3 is CASSLSHQTDTQYF. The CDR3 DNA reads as TGTGCCAGCAGCTTAAGCCATCAGACAGATACGCAGTATTTT.

CDR3 region: CASSYRDRPNSYEQYF. CDR3 in DNA: TGTGCCAGCAGTTACAGAGACAGGCCAAACTCCTACGAGCAGTACTTC. The V gene is TRBV6-1, the J gene TRBJ2-7; D perhaps matches TRBD1 (6 bases). CDR3 length: 16 residues. From germline, CDR1 is MNHNS and CDR2 SASEGT. V was pared by 5 bases and J by 0 bases, with 17 bases between.

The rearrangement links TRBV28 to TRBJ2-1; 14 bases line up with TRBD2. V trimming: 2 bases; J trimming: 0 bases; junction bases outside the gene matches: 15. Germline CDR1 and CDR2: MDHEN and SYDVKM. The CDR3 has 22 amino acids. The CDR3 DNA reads TGTGCCAGCAGTTTACGTCAGGGGACTAGCGGGAGCATTAGGAGCTCCTACAATGAGCAGTTCTTC. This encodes CASSLRQGTSGSIRSSYNEQFF.

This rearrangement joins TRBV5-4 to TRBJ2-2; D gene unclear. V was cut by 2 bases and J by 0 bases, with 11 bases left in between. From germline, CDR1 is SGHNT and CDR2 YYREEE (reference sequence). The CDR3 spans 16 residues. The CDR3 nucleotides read TGTGCCAGCAGCTTACCCCCTGGGACGAACACCGGGGAGCTGTTTTTT. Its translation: CASSLPPGTNTGELFF.

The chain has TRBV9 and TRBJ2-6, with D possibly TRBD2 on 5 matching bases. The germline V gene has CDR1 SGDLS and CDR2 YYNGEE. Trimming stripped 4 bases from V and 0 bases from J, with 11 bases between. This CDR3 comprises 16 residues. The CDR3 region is CASSPGRDSGANVLTF. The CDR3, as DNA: TGTGCCAGCAGCCCTGGCCGGGACTCTGGGGCCAACGTCCTGACTTTC.

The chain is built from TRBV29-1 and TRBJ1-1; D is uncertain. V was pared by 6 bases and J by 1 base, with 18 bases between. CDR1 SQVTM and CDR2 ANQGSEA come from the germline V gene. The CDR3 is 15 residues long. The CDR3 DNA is TGCAGCGTCCCCAGGTTCGGGTCAGGGAACACTGAAGCTTTCTTT. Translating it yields CSVPRFGSGNTEAFF.

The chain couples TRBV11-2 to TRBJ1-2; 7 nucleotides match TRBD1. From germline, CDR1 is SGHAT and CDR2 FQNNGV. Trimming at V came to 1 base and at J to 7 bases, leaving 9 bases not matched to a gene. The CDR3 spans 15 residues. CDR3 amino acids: CASSLAATGKRGYTF. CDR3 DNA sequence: TGTGCCAGCAGCTTAGCCGCGACAGGGAAACGTGGCTACACCTTC.

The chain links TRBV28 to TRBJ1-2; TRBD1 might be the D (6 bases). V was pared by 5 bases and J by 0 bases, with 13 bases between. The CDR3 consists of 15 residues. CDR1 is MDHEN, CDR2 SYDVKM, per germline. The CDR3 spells CASSTHREPNYGYTF. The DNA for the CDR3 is TGTGCCAGCAGTACCCACAGGGAACCTAACTATGGCTACACCTTC.

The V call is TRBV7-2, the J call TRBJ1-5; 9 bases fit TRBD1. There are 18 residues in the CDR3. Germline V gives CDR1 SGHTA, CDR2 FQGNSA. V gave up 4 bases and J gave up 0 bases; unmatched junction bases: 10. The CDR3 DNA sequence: TGTGCCAGCAGCTCGCCAACCGGACAGGGGAATAGCAATCAGCCCCAGCATTTT. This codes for CASSSPTGQGNSNQPQHF.

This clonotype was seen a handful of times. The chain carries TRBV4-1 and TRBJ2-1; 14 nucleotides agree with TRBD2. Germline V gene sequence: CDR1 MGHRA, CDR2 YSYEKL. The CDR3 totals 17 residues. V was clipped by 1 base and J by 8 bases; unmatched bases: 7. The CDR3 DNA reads TGCGCCAGCAGCCAAGTCGGGACTAGCGGGAGTCCATATGAGCAGTTCTTC. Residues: CASSQVGTSGSPYEQFF.

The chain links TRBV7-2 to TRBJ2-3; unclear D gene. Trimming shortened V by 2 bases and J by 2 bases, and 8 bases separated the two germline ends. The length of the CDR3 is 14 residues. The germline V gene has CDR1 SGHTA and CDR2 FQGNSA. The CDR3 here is CASSLMAATDTQYF. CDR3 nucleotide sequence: TGTGCCAGCAGCTTAATGGCTGCCACAGATACGCAGTATTTT.